Described below is a single T cell receptor beta chain sequence and its context. Here immunoSEQ multiplex PCR was the method, and the copy in TCRdb shows in-frame clones only, minus some. Among about 150,000 clones listed, 94% were seen once. The data were obtained in a study of control samples from healthy donors and cancer patients. Germline loops: CDR1 SGHVS, CDR2 FQNEAQ. This CDR3 comprises 15 residues. With V trimmed by 4 bases and J by 2 bases, 7 bases remained unmatched. The TCR sequence derives from a man aged 35 to 55 in good health. The sequenced material came from blood. This chain links TRBV7-8 with TRBJ1-2; 7 positions match TRBD1. CDR3 sequence reads: CASSSGTAQNYGYTF. CDR3 bases: TGTGCCAGCAGCTCCGGGACAGCTCAGAACTATGGCTACACCTTC.